This T cell receptor beta chain was documented in a study of human T cells and chemical hapten exposure. Points from the study as a whole: Significantly more large CDR3 similarity clusters arose among expanded TCRs than among controls. The number of TCRs above 1 in 1000 frequency did not change after DPC sensitization.

Trimming pared 4 bases from V and 4 bases from J, leaving 10 bases between. This CDR3 contains 12 residues. The germline V gene encodes CDR1 SQVTM and CDR2 ANQGSEA. Regarding this clonotype: The antigen is undetermined.

Via MiXCR, TCRdb re-called the RACE reads, giving one row per CDR3 protein. The data contain 150,000 to 200,000 distinct CDR3 sequences, around 25% of them singletons. The sample's time point: patch test 3, about 24 weeks after DPC sensitization. Treatment specified: therapeutic diphenylcyclopropenone sensitization with weekly scalp DPC. Specimen: whole blood, collected in connection with sensitization to the hapten diphenylcyclopropenone (DPC). The chain uses TRBV29-1 and TRBJ1-1; D is uncertain. This TCR derives from a woman aged 35 to 49 with alopecia areata. Some clones in this sample may be carry-over from other donors' samples. As DNA, the CDR3 is TGCAGCGTTGGTCCGGGCGCCACTGAAGCTTTCTTT. Protein: CSVGPGATEAFF. The complete variable domain, with remaining parts taken from reference TRBV29-1 and TRBJ1-1, reads SAVISQKPSRDICQRGTSLTIQCQVDSQVTMMFWYRQQPGQSLTLIATANQGSEATYESGFVIDKFPISRPNLTFSTLTVSNMSPEDSSIYLCSVGPGATEAFFGQGTRLTVV.